This is a list of T cell receptor beta chains from one sample in a study of blood T cell repertoires in COVID-19. Here immunoSEQ multiplex PCR was the method, and the copy in TCRdb shows in-frame clones only, minus some. This sample has 200,000 or so clones, with roughly 84% found just once. The sample comprised peripheral blood. These receptor sequences come from a man aged 45-65 years who had recovered from COVID-19. Both conserved end residues are part of each CDR3. A D gene is named only where the DNA matches it firmly. Clone size is stated in some rows and not others, as once, few, many or a class when expanded.

TRBJ2-1	TRBV29-1	14	TRBD2	.	TGCAGCGGTTTAGCGGGTTCAACCTACAATGAGCAGTTCTTC	CSGLAGSTYNEQFF
TRBJ1-2	TRBV18	13	TRBD1	.	TGTGCCAGCTCACCACGCCAGGGGGATGGCTACACCTTC	CASSPRQGDGYTF
TRBJ2-3	TRBV28	19	.	.	TGTGCCAGCAGATTCTTCCGTAAAGGCGGTCATATTTCCACAGATACGCAGTATTTT	CASRFFRKGGHISTDTQYF
TRBJ2-2	TRBV18	13	.	.	TGTGCCAGCTCACCAGCGAGGACCGGGGAGCTGTTTTTT	CASSPARTGELFF
TRBJ1-2	TRBV6-1	14	.	.	TGTGCCAGCAGTCTAGACAGGATAAACTATGGCTACACCTTC	CASSLDRINYGYTF
TRBJ2-3	TRBV5-1	14	.	.	TGCGCCAGCAGCTTAGCTTCTAGTGAGGATACGCAGTATTTT	CASSLASSEDTQYF
TRBJ2-5	TRBV19	14	.	.	TGTGCCAGTAGTATACAGCCAGGACAAGAGACCCAGTACTTC	CASSIQPGQETQYF
TRBJ2-2	TRBV27	16	TRBD2	.	TGTGCCAGCAGTTTGGGTCTAGCGGCGAACACCGGGGAGCTGTTTTTT	CASSLGLAANTGELFF
TRBJ2-7	TRBV27	12	TRBD2	.	TGTGCCAGCAGTCCAATAGCGGGAGAGCAGTACTTC	CASSPIAGEQYF
TRBJ2-2	TRBV18	16	.	.	TGTGCCAGCTCCCCACGGGGCGCAACGGGCACCGGGGAGCTGTTTTTT	CASSPRGATGTGELFF
TRBJ2-3	TRBV2	15	TRBD1	.	TGTGCCAGCAGGAGGACAGGGGGCAGCACAGATACGCAGTATTTT	CASRRTGGSTDTQYF
TRBJ2-3	TRBV19	14	.	.	TGTGCCAGTAGTATTTTTTCAAGCACAGATACGCAGTATTTT	CASSIFSSTDTQYF
TRBJ2-7	TRBV2	12	.	.	TGTGCCAGCAAGAGAAGGGGCTACGAGCAGTACTTC	CASKRRGYEQYF
TRBJ1-1	TRBV7-2	13	.	.	TGTGCCAGCAGCTCACGGACAGCATTTGAAGCTTTCTTT	CASSSRTAFEAFF
TRBJ2-7	TRBV3-1/TRBV3-2	13	.	.	TGTGCCAGCAGCCAAGTCGGTGGCTACGAGCAGTACTTC	CASSQVGGYEQYF
TRBJ2-1	TRBV6-6	13	TRBD1	.	TGTGCCAGCAGCCTTGACAGGGGTAATGAGCAGTTCTTC	CASSLDRGNEQFF
TRBJ1-6	TRBV4-1	15	.	.	TGCGCCAGCAGACCACAGGAGAGCTATAATTCACCCCTCCACTTT	CASRPQESYNSPLHF
TRBJ2-7	TRBV3-1/TRBV3-2	11	.	.	TGTGCCAGCACTAGTTTCTACGAGCAGTACTTC	CASTSFYEQYF
TRBJ2-7	TRBV27	15	.	.	TGTGCCAGCAGTCAGTGGAGGGGTTTGTCCTACGAGCAGTACTTC	CASSQWRGLSYEQYF
TRBJ2-1	TRBV9	16	TRBD2	few	TGTGCCAGCAGCAGATCTAGCGGGGGCAACTACAATGAGCAGTTCTTC	CASSRSSGGNYNEQFF
TRBJ2-7	TRBV11-2	17	.	.	TGTGCCAGCAGCTTGGAACCCCAGCGGGTAAGCTCCTACGAGCAGTACTTC	CASSLEPQRVSSYEQYF
TRBJ1-4	TRBV7-9	14	.	.	TGTGCCAGCAGCTTATCCGCAACTAATGAAAAACTGTTTTTT	CASSLSATNEKLFF
TRBJ2-1	TRBV7-7	15	.	.	TGTGCCAGCAGCTTAGGGCAGGGGGGCTACAATGAGCAGTTCTTC	CASSLGQGGYNEQFF
TRBJ2-7	TRBV2	13	.	.	TGTGCCAGCAGCCGGACAGCAAACTACGAGCAGTACTTC	CASSRTANYEQYF